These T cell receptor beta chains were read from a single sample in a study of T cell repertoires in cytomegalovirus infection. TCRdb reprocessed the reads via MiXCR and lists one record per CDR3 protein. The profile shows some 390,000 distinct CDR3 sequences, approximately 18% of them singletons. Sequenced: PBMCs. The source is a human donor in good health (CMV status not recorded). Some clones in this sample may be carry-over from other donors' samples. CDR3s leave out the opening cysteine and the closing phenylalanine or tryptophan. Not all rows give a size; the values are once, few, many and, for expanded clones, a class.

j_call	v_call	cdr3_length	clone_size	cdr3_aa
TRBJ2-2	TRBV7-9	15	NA	ASSLTPGTGGTGELF
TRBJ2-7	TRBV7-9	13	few	ASSLVDSGSYEQY
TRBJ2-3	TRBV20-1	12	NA	SARSGGASDTQY
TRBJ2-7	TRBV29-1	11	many	SVLTGSVAEQY
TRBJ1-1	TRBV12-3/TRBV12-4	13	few	ASSPRQGGGTEAF
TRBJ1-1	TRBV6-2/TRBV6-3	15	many	ASSTSPIDRDGTEAF
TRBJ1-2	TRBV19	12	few	ASSMSIVDYGYT
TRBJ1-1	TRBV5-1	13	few	ASSSGDRVNTEAF
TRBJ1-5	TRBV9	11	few	ASSVPAGRPQH
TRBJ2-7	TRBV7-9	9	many	ASTGLHEQY
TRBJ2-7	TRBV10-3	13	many	AISELLAGDYEQY
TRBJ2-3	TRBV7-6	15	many	ASSPRMLGQLTDTQY
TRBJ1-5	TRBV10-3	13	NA	AISESGTGGQPQH
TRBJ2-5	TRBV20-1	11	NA	SDPVAGGETQY
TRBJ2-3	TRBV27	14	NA	ASSPLGGRAYDTQY
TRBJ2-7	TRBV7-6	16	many	ASSPGASAAGDAYEQY
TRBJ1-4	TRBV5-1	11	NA	ASSPTWGEKLS
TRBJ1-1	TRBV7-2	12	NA	ASSPQHRVTEAF
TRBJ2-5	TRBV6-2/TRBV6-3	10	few	ASSPPVETQY
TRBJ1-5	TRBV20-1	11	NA	SASEMNEWPQH
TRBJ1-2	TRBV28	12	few	ASLDQGTVYGYT
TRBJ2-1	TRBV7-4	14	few	ASSSIRQGLYNEQF
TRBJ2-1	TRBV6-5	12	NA	ASSYGGAHNEQF
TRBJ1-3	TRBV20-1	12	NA	SALQGVPGNTIY
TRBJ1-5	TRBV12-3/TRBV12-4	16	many	ASSPLVGGRYINQPQH
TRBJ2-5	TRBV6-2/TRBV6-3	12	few	ASSRTGSVVTQY
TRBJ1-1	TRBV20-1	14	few	SAPGGQGLEGAEAF
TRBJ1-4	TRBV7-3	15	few	ASTGEGGLATNEKLF
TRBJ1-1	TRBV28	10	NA	ASGQVYTEAF
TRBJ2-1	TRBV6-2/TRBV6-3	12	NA	ASSYQAGGNEQF
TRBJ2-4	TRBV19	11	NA	ASSMVTGFIQY
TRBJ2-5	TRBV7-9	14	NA	ASSAIPLFRRETQY
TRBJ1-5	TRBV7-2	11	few	ASSSDSRQPQH
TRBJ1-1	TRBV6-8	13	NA	ASSYSTVWDTEAF
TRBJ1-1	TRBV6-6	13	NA	ASSYGMETYTEAF
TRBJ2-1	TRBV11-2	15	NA	ASSLGSLAASYNEQF
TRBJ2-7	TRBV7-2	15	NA	ASSLTLIPSGTYEQY
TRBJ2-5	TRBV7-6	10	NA	ASSGPQETQY
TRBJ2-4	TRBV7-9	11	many	ASSSLGKNIQY
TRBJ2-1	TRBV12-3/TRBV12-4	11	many	ASSLADYNEQF
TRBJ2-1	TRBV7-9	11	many	ASSPILYNEQF
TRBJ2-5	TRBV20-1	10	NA	SADSVQETQY
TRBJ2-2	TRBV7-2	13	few	ASSSDRGWAGELF
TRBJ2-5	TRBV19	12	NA	ASEDRVFGETQY
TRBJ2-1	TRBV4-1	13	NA	ASSQPGQGGGEQF
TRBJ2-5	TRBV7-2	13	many	ASSASGLGQETQY
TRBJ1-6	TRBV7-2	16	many	ASSATRGTPPGSSPLH
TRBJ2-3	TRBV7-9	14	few	ASSFSPASNADTQY
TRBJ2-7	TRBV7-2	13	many	ASSRLGGSSYEQY
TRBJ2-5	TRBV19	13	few	ASSMVGTHQETQY
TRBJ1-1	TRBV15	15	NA	ATSRGDTAPVGTEAF
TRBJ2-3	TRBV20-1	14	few	SASRRSGATSDTQY
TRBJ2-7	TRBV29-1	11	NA	SARGSGPTEQY
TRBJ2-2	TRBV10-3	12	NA	AISEAGNTGELF
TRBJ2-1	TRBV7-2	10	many	ASSLAWGEQF
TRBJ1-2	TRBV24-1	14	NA	ATSDSRTGVSYGYT
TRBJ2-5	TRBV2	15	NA	ASSSSGSPTYQETQY
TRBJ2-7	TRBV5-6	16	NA	ASSLGKSTSGPDYEQY
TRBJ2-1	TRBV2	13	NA	ASRKEGLPGNEQF